The 23 T cell receptor beta chains in this list originate from one sample, sequenced in a study of cytomegalovirus exposure and HLA in healthy donors. Primers included in the PCR were 60 Vbeta and 13 Jbeta primers. The repertoire was sequenced with immunoSEQ multiplex PCR; TCRdb's copy has only in-frame clones and lacks some. The sample has about 140,000 clones, almost 85% seen once. Sequenced: PBMCs. The receptors derive from a man in his thirties or forties in good health and CMV-seropositive.

J is TRBJ2-7 and V is TRBV2, with TRBD1 identical over 9 bases. V lost 8 bases and J lost 4; bases outside the gene matches: 9. This CDR3 has 14 residues. Germline lookup yields CDR1 SNHLY and CDR2 FYNNEI. The CDR3 reads CASVKQGARYEQYF. The CDR3 nucleotides read TGTGCCAGCGTTAAACAGGGGGCGAGATACGAGCAGTACTTC. Using reference TRBV2 and TRBJ2-7 for the parts outside the CDR3, the full variable domain is EPEVTQTPSHQVTQMGQEVILRCVPISNHLYFYWYRQILGQKVEFLVSFYNNEISEKSEIFDDQFSVERPDGSNFTLKIRSTKLEDSAMYFCASVKQGARYEQYFGPGTRLTVT.

The V and J genes are TRBV27 and TRBJ2-2; D gene uncertain. Germline CDR1 is MNHEY and CDR2 is SMNVEV (reference sequence). Trimming stripped 7 bases from V and 6 bases from J, with 15 bases between. The CDR3 totals 14 residues. Written as DNA, the CDR3 is TGTGCCAGCACCCTTAGTAGTACCTCCGGGGAGCTGTTTTTT. Its translation is CASTLSSTSGELFF.

The rearrangement uses TRBV29-1 and TRBJ2-3, with TRBD1 as a possible D gene (5 bases). Germline V gene lookup returns CDR1 SQVTM and CDR2 ANQGSEA. The CDR3 runs to 15 residues. V lost 6 bases, J lost 0 bases, and 16 bases lay in between. Here the CDR3 reads CSVAQTPGSTDTQYF. The CDR3 DNA sequence: TGCAGCGTCGCCCAGACCCCAGGGAGCACAGATACGCAGTATTTT.

This clone was detected only a few times. The chain couples TRBV28 to TRBJ2-2, with 11 bases lining up with TRBD2. CDR3 size: 15 residues. Germline values: CDR1 MDHEN, CDR2 SYDVKM. V lost 6 bases to trimming and J lost 5 bases; unmatched junction nucleotides: 5. The CDR3 reads CASRGSGRGTGELFF. The DNA of the CDR3 is TGTGCCAGCAGGGGTAGCGGGAGGGGGACCGGGGAGCTGTTTTTT.

This chain joins TRBV7-9 and TRBJ2-7; 11 bases line up with TRBD2. J lost 4 bases, V lost 0 bases, and 8 bases had no gene match. The germline CDR1 and CDR2 sequences are SEHNR and FQNEAQ (reference sequence). The CDR3 contains 17 residues. The CDR3 reads CASSLAGLGTSGYEQYF. The CDR3 bases are TGTGCCAGCAGCTTAGCTGGCTTAGGGACTAGCGGATACGAGCAGTACTTC.

The chain couples TRBV7-2 to TRBJ1-1; 10 bases are a match to TRBD1. V shed 4 bases and J 8 bases; nucleotides not matched to a gene: 1. The CDR3 has 12 residues. Germline V gives CDR1 SGHTA, CDR2 FQGNSA. CDR3 DNA: TGTGCCAGCAGCTGGGGACAGGGGGAAGCTTTCTTT. This gives the protein CASSWGQGEAFF.

This chain connects TRBV6-6 to TRBJ2-7, with D possibly matching TRBD2 (7 bases). There are 13 residues in the CDR3. The germline V gene has CDR1 MNHNY and CDR2 SVGAGI (reference sequence). The V gene lost 6 bases and the J gene lost 7 bases, with 16 bases spanning the gap. CDR3 protein: CASRGGGGEEQYF. The CDR3 nucleotides are TGTGCCAGCAGAGGAGGGGGGGGCGAGGAGCAGTACTTC.

This clone was counted once. The chain links TRBV9 to TRBJ2-1; TRBD2 aligns across 9 bases. Germline V gives CDR1 SGDLS, CDR2 YYNGEE. The CDR3 runs to 13 residues. V shed 2 bases and J 8 bases; nucleotides not matched to a gene: 2. As DNA, the CDR3 is TGTGCCAGCAGCGTTAGCGGGGGAGATGAGCAGTTCTTC. Protein: CASSVSGGDEQFF.

V gene TRBV6-5 combines with J gene TRBJ1-2; 9 nucleotides agree with TRBD1. The germline CDR1 and CDR2 sequences are MNHEY and SVGAGI. Losses at the gene ends were 6 bases for V and 2 bases for J; bases not matched to a gene: 4. This CDR3 is built from 14 residues. This CDR3 reads CASRRTGVNYGYTF. The CDR3 coding sequence is TGTGCCAGCAGGAGGACAGGGGTAAACTATGGCTACACCTTC.

J is TRBJ2-5 and V is TRBV6-5; a weak D match, TRBD1 (7 bases). Trimming took 7 bases from V and 1 from J, leaving 16 bases between them. The CDR3 extends over 15 amino acids. Germline-derived CDR1 and CDR2 are MNHEY and SVGAGI. For the CDR3, the DNA is TGTGCCAGCACCCTAGGAGGGACAGTCCAAGAGACCCAGTACTTC. Translated: CASTLGGTVQETQYF.

This chain's CDR3 is CASSPHGTATDTQYF. The DNA of the CDR3 is TGCGCCAGCAGCCCCCACGGGACAGCGACAGATACGCAGTATTTT. The J gene is TRBJ2-3, the V gene TRBV5-1; 7 nucleotides agree with TRBD1. V dropped 4 bases and J dropped 3; count of bases not matched to a gene: 8. Germline assignment: CDR1 SGHRS and CDR2 YFSETQ. CDR3 length: 15 residues.

The V and J genes are TRBV28 and TRBJ1-2; D is uncertain. CDR1 and CDR2 from the germline V gene are MDHEN and SYDVKM. V was trimmed by 3 bases and J by 2 bases, leaving 10 bases between them. CDR3 length: 14 residues. CDR3 loop: CASSFSAANYGYTF. The CDR3 DNA is TGTGCCAGCAGTTTTTCGGCGGCCAACTATGGCTACACCTTC.

The V call is TRBV29-1, the J call TRBJ2-2, with 7 bases matching TRBD1. Germline loops: CDR1 SQVTM, CDR2 ANQGSEA. The CDR3 consists of 13 residues. J was trimmed by 4 bases and V by 4 bases; bases with no gene match: 3. CDR3 amino acids: CSVGGQITGELFF. DNA of the CDR3: TGCAGCGTTGGGGGACAGATCACCGGGGAGCTGTTTTTT.

The rearrangement joins TRBV27 to TRBJ2-1; D is unresolved. This CDR3 comprises 16 residues. Germline loops: CDR1 MNHEY, CDR2 SMNVEV (reference sequence). Trimming took off 3 bases at V and 4 bases at J, with 16 bases between the two ends. The DNA for the CDR3 is TGTGCCAGCAGTTTCAGACTTGAAGAAATATACAATGAGCAGTTCTTC. Protein sequence: CASSFRLEEIYNEQFF.

CDR3 protein: CASSPTESTEAFF. The DNA of the CDR3 is TGTGCCAGCAGCCCGACAGAGAGCACTGAAGCTTTCTTT. The chain uses TRBV2 and TRBJ1-1, with TRBD1 as a possible D gene (5 bases). V lost 6 bases to trimming and J lost 4 bases, with 12 bases between them. Germline assignment: CDR1 SNHLY and CDR2 FYNNEI. This CDR3 has 13 amino acids.

The V gene is TRBV30, the J gene TRBJ2-3, with TRBD2 matching 9 bases. Germline values: CDR1 GTSNPN, CDR2 SVGIG (reference sequence). V lost 3 bases to trimming and J lost 4 bases; unmatched junction nucleotides: 8. The CDR3 contains 15 residues. This CDR3 reads CAWRIRGGASDTQYF. The CDR3 nucleotides are TGTGCCTGGAGAATACGCGGGGGGGCATCAGATACGCAGTATTTT.

This clone was found a few times. This CDR3 is also generated by other DNA sequences in the sample. The rearrangement uses TRBV7-3 and TRBJ2-2; a possible D gene is TRBD2 (6 bases). Trimming pared 2 bases from V and 6 bases from J, leaving 16 bases between. CDR1 SGHTA and CDR2 FQGTGA come from the germline V gene. CDR3 length: 16 amino acids. The CDR3 coding sequence is TGTGCCAGCAGCTTACCCCCAGGAGGGACGCCCGGGGAGCTGTTTTTT. Its translation: CASSLPPGGTPGELFF.

This chain's CDR3 is CASSLGLPNEQYF. The CDR3 DNA sequence: TGTGCCAGCAGCTTAGGTCTTCCTAACGAGCAGTACTTC. This chain uses TRBV7-2 with TRBJ2-5; D is uncertain. The J call may not be correct, given that the DNA end is closer to TRBJ2-7. The CDR3 runs 13 residues. In germline, CDR1 is SGHTA, CDR2 FQGNSA.

DNA of the CDR3: TGTGCCAGCAGAAACGGCCTAGCGGGAGAGGCCGGGGAGCTGTTTTTT. Protein sequence: CASRNGLAGEAGELFF. The chain has TRBV6-6 and TRBJ2-2, with 10 positions matching TRBD2. Germline lookup yields CDR1 MNHNY and CDR2 SVGAGI (reference sequence). Trimming took 6 bases from V and 6 from J; bases not matched to a gene: 10. The CDR3 is 16 amino acids.

The V gene is TRBV23-1, the J gene TRBJ1-5; 8 nucleotides match TRBD1. Being an ORF, TRBV23-1 has a function that is uncertain. The CDR3 has 15 amino acids. The V segment lost 3 bases and the J segment 7 bases; nucleotides outside the gene matches: 8. The CDR3 loop reads CASSQSDRVRQPQHF. In DNA form, the CDR3 reads TGCGCCAGCAGTCAGTCGGACAGGGTCAGGCAGCCCCAGCATTTT.

The chain carries TRBV5-4 and TRBJ2-2, with TRBD2 identical over 10 bases. The J segment lost 7 bases and the V segment lost 0 bases, leaving 3 bases of the junction unmatched. The germline CDR1 and CDR2 sequences are SGHNT and YYREEE (reference sequence). The CDR3 has 15 residues. The CDR3 region is CASSLASGSGGELFF. DNA of the CDR3: TGTGCCAGCAGCTTGGCTAGCGGGAGTGGCGGGGAGCTGTTTTTT.

The chain combines TRBV2 with TRBJ2-1; unclear D gene. Germline CDR1 and CDR2: SNHLY and FYNNEI. Trimming cost V 7 bases and J 0 bases, with 10 bases left between them. The CDR3 length is 14 residues. In DNA, the CDR3 is TGTGCCAGCACCTATGCTTCCTCCTACAATGAGCAGTTCTTC. Protein product: CASTYASSYNEQFF.

The V and J genes are TRBV6-5 and TRBJ2-7, with a possible D match to TRBD2 (5 bases). Germline V gene data show CDR1 as MNHEY and CDR2 as SVGAGI. Trimming left V 6 bases short and J 7 bases short, with 19 bases between. The CDR3 totals 14 residues. The CDR3 DNA sequence: TGTGCCAGCAGCCGCGGCGGGTCATCTACTGAGCAGTACTTC. Its protein is CASSRGGSSTEQYF.